This TCR beta chain was sequenced in a study of T-cell memory formation after mild COVID-19 (dated by TCRdb to 2020 to 2023). With regard to the full study: TCR sequence clusters from the two donors were largely donor specific. In a couple of donors, T-cell clones that expanded and contracted after mild COVID-19 were tracked by sequencing TCRalpha and TCRbeta repertoires over time. The cohort comprised two young, previously healthy adult volunteers, one female and one male. Broad study findings and their caveats: Contracting CD4+ clones turned up mainly in the CM and EM memory subsets, whereas EMRA was where CD8+ clones were enriched. The study covered only a couple of mild cases, and larger cohorts including severe cases with pre-infection samples were considered necessary. SARS-CoV-2 specificity of the second-wave clones peaking on day 37 was not confirmed. The detection of some responding clones in pre-infection memory suggests that pre-existing cross-reactive memory T cells joined the SARS-CoV-2 response. Clones that contracted from day 15 to 85 showed balanced CD4/CD8 phenotypes, whereas a second wave of clones that expanded from day 15 to 37 leaned towards CD4+.

Reading from cysteine to phenylalanine, the CDR3 counts 14 amino acids. Just CDR3 DNA is preserved here, 42 bases in frame from base 1. V is cut by 0 bases and J by 2 bases, and the space between the germline ends is 7 bases. Ficoll-Paque density gradient centrifugation was used to isolate PBMCs. This clonotype was seen ten or more times. There is no known antigen for this receptor. Base qualities are not at hand, and no much larger clone is one base apart. Data came from an Illumina NovaSeq 6000. Using 5'RACE with constant-segment primers, TCRalpha and TCRbeta cDNA libraries were constructed, with sample barcodes and unique molecular identifiers added in the process. Trizol reagent was used to extract RNA from every sample. Library amplification was performed in two PCR steps, and a second sample barcode and Illumina TruSeq adapters were introduced in the second step. Sequencing of libraries was performed on an Illumina NovaSeq with 2 x 150 bp paired-end reads. The original methods were these. Reads were demultiplexed and collapsed into UMI-guided consensus sequences with migec v1.2.7. Using mixcr v2.1.11, the UMI consensuses were aligned to TRA and TRB V and J templates and assembled into clonotypes. Expanded or contracted clonotypes were those called significant by both edgeR and NoisET, with noise models trained on biological replicates. For edgeR calls, the cutoffs were a false discovery rate-adjusted p below 0.01 and a log2 fold-change threshold of 1. As an exploratory analysis of dynamics, PCA with hierarchical clustering was applied to max-normalized trajectories of the 1000 most abundant clonotypes. Separately sequenced CD4+ and CD8+ repertoires were used to assign a CD4 or CD8 phenotype to each responding clone. TCRdb passed the public sequencing reads through fastp at Q25 and MiXCR, retaining productive beta sequences. For every CDR3 protein sequence, its rows merge into one entry that carries the most common genes and DNA. TCRdb, not the authors, supplied the V and J calls. In this sample the table shows roughly 310,000 distinct CDR3 sequences, approximately 16% of which occur a single time. Jointly, the top ten make up about a fifth of the sample.

This sequence was found in a man younger than 35 who had mild COVID-19 (a few samples of this study predate the infection). The sample titles of this study are shuffled in the database, so cell type and time point are left out; the donor was told from shared clones. The rearranged chain carries TRBV12-3 or TRBV12-4 and TRBJ2-5; no D gene is confidently identified. The sample comprised PBMCs or a T cell subset sorted from them (not recorded which). This receptor carries the CDR3 CASSLAAAQETQYF. At the DNA level, the sequence is TGTGCCAGCAGTTTAGCGGCAGCTCAAGAGACCCAGTACTTC.